These T cell receptor beta chains were read from a single sample in a study of cytomegalovirus exposure and HLA in healthy donors. TCRdb's table, derived via immunoSEQ multiplex PCR, lists solely in-frame clones and lacks some. The sample yields 110,000 or so clones, 70% to 85% seen once. Sequenced input: PBMCs. These receptor sequences come from a woman in her 50s in good health and CMV-seropositive. Each CDR3 is given with its conserved first and last residue. The D gene is left open where the match is weak. Some rows have no size entry. The others give once, few or many, or a class for an expanded clone.

D gene	clone size	V gene	CDR3 length	J gene	CDR3 DNA	CDR3 protein
.	.	TRBV28	14	TRBJ2-2	TGTGCCAGCAGTTCCCCAGGGGCCACCGGGGAGCTGTTTTTT	CASSSPGATGELFF
TRBD1	.	TRBV18	16	TRBJ1-2	TGTGCCAGCTCACCAAACGGACAGGACCGTTCCTATGGCTACACCTTC	CASSPNGQDRSYGYTF
TRBD1	.	TRBV28	20	TRBJ1-4	TGTGCCAGCAGTTCCGGAGACAGGGTCGAACGATGGGAGACTAATGAAAAACTGTTTTTT	CASSSGDRVERWETNEKLFF
TRBD2	.	TRBV7-6	15	TRBJ2-7	TGTGCCAGCAGCCAAGAAACTAGCGGGCCCCTCGAGCAGTACTTC	CASSQETSGPLEQYF
.	few	TRBV19	12	TRBJ1-1	TGTGCCAGTAGTATGAGGGAAACTGAAGCTTTCTTT	CASSMRETEAFF
.	.	TRBV6-1	15	TRBJ2-7	TGTGCCAGCAGTGAAGGCCGGAGGGGGGGCTCCGAGCAGTACTTC	CASSEGRRGGSEQYF
TRBD1	.	TRBV28	15	TRBJ2-7	TGTGCCAGCAGTTCGGGGACAGGGTCAGCAGACGAGCAGTACTTC	CASSSGTGSADEQYF
.	.	TRBV19	20	TRBJ1-5	TGTGCCAGTAGTATCCCAAGCGTGGGGGGACGAGGAAATAGCAATCAGCCCCAGCATTTT	CASSIPSVGGRGNSNQPQHF
.	.	TRBV28	13	TRBJ2-4	TGTGCCAGCATAAGCGGAACCAAAAACATTCAGTACTTC	CASISGTKNIQYF
TRBD1	.	TRBV28	14	TRBJ2-7	TGTGCCAGCAGCCCCGGGACAGCGACCTACGAGCAGTACTTC	CASSPGTATYEQYF
.	.	TRBV7-9	13	TRBJ1-1	TGTGCCAGCAGCTTGTTTCAGGACACTGAAGCTTTCTTT	CASSLFQDTEAFF
TRBD1	.	TRBV18	19	TRBJ1-1	TGTGCCAGCTCGTTCACTTCAGGACAGGTTAATAGCAAGAACACTGAAGCTTTCTTT	CASSFTSGQVNSKNTEAFF
.	.	TRBV20-1	11	TRBJ1-1	TGCAGTGCTAGTAAGAACACTGAAGCTTTCTTT	CSASKNTEAFF
.	.	TRBV6-1	15	TRBJ2-3	TGTGCCAGCAGTGAAGCGCAAAGAGGGTCAGATACGCAGTATTTT	CASSEAQRGSDTQYF
.	.	TRBV5-6	15	TRBJ1-2	TGTGCCAGCAGCCCCACCGTCGCCGGGGTTCACGGCTACACCTTC	CASSPTVAGVHGYTF
TRBD2	.	TRBV9	14	TRBJ2-3	TGTGCCAGCAGCGCCAGTAGCGGGGGAGATACGCAGTATTTT	CASSASSGGDTQYF
TRBD1	.	TRBV10-1	19	TRBJ2-4	TGCGCCAGCACCGACCTTGGCAGGGGGTCTCAACGCGCCAAAAACATTCAGTACTTC	CASTDLGRGSQRAKNIQYF
.	.	TRBV5-1	15	TRBJ1-3	TGCGCCAGCAGCTTGGACAGTAAATCTGGAAACACCATATATTTT	CASSLDSKSGNTIYF
TRBD1	.	TRBV5-1	14	TRBJ1-4	TGCGCCAGCAGCCCCGGACAGGGTAGTGAAAAACTGTTTTTT	CASSPGQGSEKLFF
.	few	TRBV19	15	TRBJ1-5	TGTGCCAGTAGAGAGGCAGCGTTTGGCAATCAGCCCCAGCATTTT	CASREAAFGNQPQHF
.	.	TRBV4-3	14	TRBJ1-1	TGCGCCAGCAGCCAAGATGCCAGGGACACTGAAGCTTTCTTT	CASSQDARDTEAFF
.	.	TRBV7-6	15	TRBJ2-3	TGTGCCAGCAGCTCGAGGTTTGTTGGCACAGATACGCAGTATTTT	CASSSRFVGTDTQYF
TRBD1	.	TRBV9	14	TRBJ2-5	TGTGCCAGCAGCCCTCGACAGGGACAAGAGACCCAGTACTTC	CASSPRQGQETQYF
.	.	TRBV19	14	TRBJ1-5	TGTGCCAGTAGTATCCTACGGGACAATCAGCCCCAGCATTTT	CASSILRDNQPQHF
.	.	TRBV18	13	TRBJ1-1	TGTGCCAGCTCAAAAGGGGTGGGCACTGAAGCTTTCTTT	CASSKGVGTEAFF
.	.	TRBV21-1	15	TRBJ1-1	TGTGCCAGCAGAGTCAAGGGGACAGAGAACACTGAAGCTTTCTTT	CASRVKGTENTEAFF
TRBD2	.	TRBV4-1	16	TRBJ2-1	TGCGCCAGCAGCCGCACGCTAGCGGGAGGGAACAATGAGCAGTTCTTC	CASSRTLAGGNNEQFF
.	few	TRBV6-5	13	TRBJ2-3	TGTGCCAGCAGCCCTGTCCCCACAGATACGCAGTATTTT	CASSPVPTDTQYF
.	.	TRBV5-1	16	TRBJ2-1	TGCGCCAGCAGCTCCCCGGGGGAGCGGTCCTACAATGAGCAGTTCTTC	CASSSPGERSYNEQFF
TRBD2	.	TRBV15	17	TRBJ2-2	TGTGCCACCAGCAGAGAACTTGGGACTAGAGGGACCGGGGAGCTGTTTTTT	CATSRELGTRGTGELFF
.	.	TRBV4-3	16	TRBJ1-1	TGCGCCAGCAGCCAAGCTCCGACAGGAGCTAACACTGAAGCTTTCTTT	CASSQAPTGANTEAFF
TRBD1	.	TRBV7-2	15	TRBJ1-6	TGTGCCAGCAGCTTATCGACAGGGAATAATTCACCCCTCCACTTT	CASSLSTGNNSPLHF
TRBD1	.	TRBV5-1	16	TRBJ2-7	TGCGCCAGCAGCCCGAGGGGGGGACAGGGGAACTACGAGCAGTACTTC	CASSPRGGQGNYEQYF
TRBD1	.	TRBV30	17	TRBJ1-1	TGTGCCTGGAGTGCGGGGCCAGGGGGCACGGGGGACACTGAAGCTTTCTTT	CAWSAGPGGTGDTEAFF
TRBD2	.	TRBV5-4	16	TRBJ2-5	TGTGCCAGCAGCCTGACTAGCGGGGGGGCGTGGGCGACCCAGTACTTC	CASSLTSGGAWATQYF
.	.	TRBV18	14	TRBJ2-3	TGTGCCAGCTCGGGCATTGCGTCCACAGATACGCAGTATTTT	CASSGIASTDTQYF
.	.	TRBV27	15	TRBJ2-2	TGTGCCAGCAGTTTAAGGCGGCTAGCCGGGGGGGAGCTGTTTTTT	CASSLRRLAGGELFF